The T cell receptor beta chain described here comes from a study of cytomegalovirus exposure and HLA in healthy donors. Primers: 60 Vbeta forward and 13 Jbeta reverse. Here immunoSEQ multiplex PCR was the method, and the copy in TCRdb shows in-frame clones only, minus some. This table has 130,000 to 150,000 clones, around four fifths appearing once. Regarding the study as a whole: The authors later linked a missense DCLRE1C variant to TCR beta V- and J-gene trimming. Previously analyzed data showed that most TCR beta V segments were productive at a frequency of about 87% or about 30%.

Note on this clone: Its cognate antigen is unknown.

V was trimmed by 4 bases and J by 0 bases, leaving 14 bases between them. The CDR3 has 17 amino acids. Per germline, CDR1 SGHDT and CDR2 YYEEEE. Nominally healthy donors were sampled, though unrecorded immune exposures were likely. Sequenced: PBMCs. V gene TRBV5-6 combines with J gene TRBJ1-6; a weak D match, TRBD1 (5 bases). The receptor comes from a woman aged 55 to 70 in good health and CMV-seropositive. The CDR3 loop is CASSTGLTSSYNSPLHF. Here the CDR3 DNA reads TGTGCCAGCAGCACGGGACTTACGAGCTCCTATAATTCACCCCTCCACTTT.